These 17 T cell receptor beta chains came from one sample sequenced in a study of CD8 T cells in ankylosing spondylitis. One entry per CDR3 protein, called by TCRdb with MiXCR from the 5' RACE reads. The table lists over 95,000 distinct CDR3 sequences, almost 8.5% of them singletons. The sequenced sample consisted of blood, either unsorted or a sorted T cell fraction (not recorded which). Receptors were obtained from a male donor with ankylosing spondylitis or in good health (not recorded which).

This clonotype was found many times. This chain links TRBV5-4 with TRBJ2-4; D is possibly TRBD1 (5 bases). The V end was cut by 2 bases, the J end by 0 bases, with 9 bases between. The CDR3 is 15 residues long. Germline V gene sequence: CDR1 SGHNT, CDR2 YYREEE (reference sequence). The CDR3 region is CASSFSGLAKNIQYF. CDR3 DNA: TGTGCCAGCAGCTTCTCAGGGCTAGCCAAAAACATTCAGTACTTC. The full variable domain, with the rest looked up from reference TRBV5-4 and TRBJ2-4, is ETGVTQSPTHLIKTRGQQVTLRCSSQSGHNTVSWYQQALGQGPQFIFQYYREEENGRGNFPPRFSGLQFPNYSSELNVNALELDDSALYLCASSFSGLAKNIQYFGAGTRLSVL.

A few counts support this clonotype. The chain employs TRBV18 and TRBJ2-1, with 8 bases that match TRBD2. Per the germline V gene, CDR1 is KGHSH and CDR2 is LQKENI. This CDR3 is 15 amino acids long. V lost 1 base, J lost 3 bases, and 2 bases stayed unmatched. CDR3: CASSPQRGGYNEQFF. DNA for the CDR3: TGTGCCAGCTCACCACAACGGGGGGGCTACAATGAGCAGTTCTTC.

The chain is built from TRBV7-2 and TRBJ2-5; D not resolved. The CDR3 is made up of 14 amino acids. CDR1 and CDR2 from the germline V gene are SGHTA and FQGNSA. Trimming took off 3 bases at V and 1 base at J, with 9 bases between the two ends. CDR3: CASSFLGSQETQYF. DNA of the CDR3: TGTGCCAGCAGCTTCTTAGGCAGCCAAGAGACCCAGTACTTC.

This clonotype was found many times. The V gene is TRBV6-2 or TRBV6-3, the J gene TRBJ1-1; D is ambiguous. This CDR3 has 15 amino acids. Germline assignment: CDR1 MNHEY and CDR2 SVGEGT. V was clipped by 4 bases and J by 0 bases, with 12 bases between them. DNA for the CDR3: TGTGCCAGCAGTTGCTCTCGGACGGTGAACACTGAAGCTTTCTTT. Translation: CASSCSRTVNTEAFF.

The chain couples TRBV7-9 to TRBJ1-2, with 7 bases aligning to TRBD1. The CDR3 contains 15 residues. CDR1 and CDR2 from the germline V gene are SEHNR and FQNEAQ (reference sequence). The V gene end was trimmed by 5 bases and the J gene end by 6 bases; junction bases not matched to a gene: 12. CDR3 in amino acids: CASSLEVTGRDGYTF. The CDR3, as DNA: TGTGCCAGCAGCCTGGAGGTGACAGGGCGGGATGGCTACACCTTC.

This clonotype occurred a few times. This rearrangement joins TRBV15 to TRBJ2-1; possibly TRBD2 for D (7 bases). This CDR3 is 17 amino acids long. V lost 3 bases and J lost 7, with 22 bases in between. Germline CDR1 LNHNV, CDR2 YYDKDF (reference sequence). The DNA for the CDR3 is TGTGCCACCAGCAGGCTAGGTTACGCGGGGGCATTGAATGAGCAGTTCTTC. It yields the protein CATSRLGYAGALNEQFF.

At least ten counts were recorded for this clonotype. The chain couples TRBV7-2 to TRBJ2-1; no reliable D call. CDR3 size: 12 residues. The germline V and J ends were trimmed by 4 bases and 9 bases, with 10 bases remaining between them. The germline CDR1 and CDR2 sequences are SGHTA and FQGNSA. The CDR3 sequence: CASSSGVSEQFF. For the CDR3, the DNA is TGTGCCAGCAGCTCCGGAGTGAGTGAGCAGTTCTTC.

This rearrangement joins TRBV7-2 to TRBJ1-5; 7 positions match TRBD1. Germline V gives CDR1 SGHTA, CDR2 FQGNSA. With 5 bases clipped from V and 4 bases from J, the junction kept 8 bases outside the gene matches. The CDR3 has 15 amino acids. CDR3 residues: CASSPTGQTNQPQHF. Here the CDR3 DNA reads TGTGCCAGCAGCCCGACAGGGCAGACTAATCAGCCCCAGCATTTT.

At least ten counts were recorded for this clonotype. The chain joins TRBV20-1 to TRBJ2-7; maybe TRBD2 (5 bases). This CDR3 has 16 residues. Germline V gives CDR1 DFQATT, CDR2 SNEGSKA (reference sequence). Trimming stripped 0 bases from V and 1 base from J, with 16 bases between. The CDR3 protein is CSARDRRHGGSYEQYF. The DNA of the CDR3 is TGCAGTGCTAGAGATAGACGGCACGGAGGATCCTACGAGCAGTACTTC.

This clonotype was picked up a small number of times. The J gene is TRBJ2-7, the V gene TRBV7-6, with D unclear. From germline, CDR1 is SGHVS and CDR2 FNYEAQ. With 1 base removed from V and 3 bases from J, the gap between germline ends came to 7 bases. The CDR3 contains 13 residues. The CDR3 protein is CASSLEVNYEQYF. CDR3 in DNA: TGTGCCAGCAGCTTAGAAGTGAACTACGAGCAGTACTTC.

This clonotype was detected ten times or more. The genes are TRBV12-3 or TRBV12-4 and TRBJ1-1; TRBD1 might be the D (5 bases). V was clipped by 9 bases and J by 1 base, with 15 bases between them. The CDR3 runs to 14 residues. The CDR3 region is CASWNLGENTEAFF. CDR3 DNA sequence: TGTGCCAGTTGGAATTTGGGGGAGAACACTGAAGCTTTCTTT.

This clonotype was picked up many times. This sequence joins TRBV7-8 and TRBJ2-6; maybe TRBD1 (6 bases). The CDR3 has 18 residues. Germline CDR1 and CDR2: SGHVS and FQNEAQ. V gave up 5 bases and J gave up 0 bases, with 17 bases separating them. The DNA of the CDR3 is TGTGCCAGCAGCGTAAACAGGGTTTTCCTCTCTGGGGCCAACGTCCTGACTTTC. Its protein is CASSVNRVFLSGANVLTF.

This clonotype was seen only a few times. This chain connects TRBV6-5 to TRBJ2-3; the match to TRBD2 covers 13 bases. The V segment lost 6 bases and the J segment 4 bases; nucleotides outside the gene matches: 10. The CDR3 length is 17 residues. CDR1 is MNHEY, CDR2 SVGAGI, per germline. The CDR3, as DNA: TGTGCCAGCAGCTTCTCGACTAGCGGGAGGCCCGCAGATACGCAGTATTTT. This encodes CASSFSTSGRPADTQYF.

Ten or more counts support this clonotype. The chain links TRBV20-1 to TRBJ1-5, with no clear D. Trimming stripped 7 bases from V and 3 bases from J, with 13 bases between. This CDR3 is built from 13 residues. Germline V lookup: CDR1 DFQATT, CDR2 SNEGSKA (reference sequence). The CDR3 nucleotides are TGCAGTGTCGGCGGGATCGACAATCAGCCCCAGCATTTT. Protein product: CSVGGIDNQPQHF.

This clonotype was observed many times. The gene calls are TRBV27 and TRBJ2-7; D remains unclear. Germline V gene lookup returns CDR1 MNHEY and CDR2 SMNVEV (reference sequence). The CDR3 covers 16 residues. The germline V and J ends were trimmed by 4 bases and 4 bases, with 20 bases remaining between them. The CDR3 reads CASSSRLAPHLYEQYF. DNA of the CDR3: TGTGCCAGCAGTTCTAGATTGGCCCCGCACCTATACGAGCAGTACTTC.

This clonotype showed up many times. The chain links TRBV6-2 or TRBV6-3 to TRBJ2-2; D ambiguous. The germline gives CDR1 MNHEY, CDR2 SVGEGT. V lost 6 bases to trimming and J lost 6 bases, with 11 bases between them. The CDR3 has 13 residues. CDR3 DNA sequence: TGTGCCAGCAGCGTTTCCCCGTCCGGGGAGCTGTTTTTT. This translates into CASSVSPSGELFF.

This clonotype showed up many times. The chain couples TRBV7-9 to TRBJ2-3; the D is unclear. Germline CDR1 and CDR2: SEHNR and FQNEAQ (reference sequence). The CDR3 has 14 amino acids. V gave up 1 base and J gave up 9 bases, with 14 bases separating them. Here the CDR3 DNA reads TGTGCCAGCAGCTTAGGCTCCGCCCTGGACACGCAGTATTTT. Protein product: CASSLGSALDTQYF. The variable domain in full, completed from reference TRBV7-9 and TRBJ2-3, reads DTGVSQNPRHKITKRGQNVTFRCDPISEHNRLYWYRQTLGQGPEFLTYFQNEAQLEKSRLLSDRFSAERPKGSFSTLEIQRTEQGDSAMYLCASSLGSALDTQYFGPGTRLTVL.